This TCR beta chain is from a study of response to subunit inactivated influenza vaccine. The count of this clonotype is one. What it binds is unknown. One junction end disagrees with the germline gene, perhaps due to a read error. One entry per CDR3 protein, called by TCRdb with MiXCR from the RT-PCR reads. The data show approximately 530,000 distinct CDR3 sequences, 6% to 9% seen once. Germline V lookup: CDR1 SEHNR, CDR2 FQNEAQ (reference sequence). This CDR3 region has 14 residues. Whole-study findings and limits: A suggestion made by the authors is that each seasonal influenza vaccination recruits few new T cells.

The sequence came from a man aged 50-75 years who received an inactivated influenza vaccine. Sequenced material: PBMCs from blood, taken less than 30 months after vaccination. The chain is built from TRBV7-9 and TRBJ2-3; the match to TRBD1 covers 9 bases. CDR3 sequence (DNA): TGTGCCAGCAGCTCCGGGACAGGGTCAGATGCGCAGTATTTT. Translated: CASSSGTGSDAQYF.